This T cell receptor (beta chain) was recorded in a study of siplizumab effects on memory and regulatory T cells. A word on this clone: Its antigen is undetermined.

Trimming took off 3 bases at V and 2 bases at J, with 15 bases between the two ends. The germline gives CDR1 SQVTM, CDR2 ANQGSEA. This CDR3 has 15 residues. The assay looked at 99,000 or so TCR templates in each sample. This table comes from immunoSEQ multiplex PCR, and its TCRdb copy is limited to in-frame clones, with some not included. This sample has some 100,000 clones, with 92% found just once. Study outcomes and limitations: Both greater diversity than memory cells and a major contribution to the alloresponse seemed to characterize naive T cells. In controls, 25% to 30% of mappable alloreactive CD4+ clones were Treg-derived on average, versus roughly 69% with siplizumab.

Specimen: Tregs sorted from blood. This sequence joins TRBV29-1 and TRBJ2-3; TRBD1 might be the D (7 bases). This receptor was taken from a human donor in good health. Here the CDR3 reads CSVDRRGQYTDTQYF. The DNA of the CDR3 is TGCAGCGTTGATCGGAGGGGACAGTACACAGATACGCAGTATTTT.